This T cell receptor beta chain was recovered during a study of CD8+CD57+ T cells in acquired aplastic anemia. Study-wide background: When averaged, DNA from sorted CD4+ and CD8+ cells came to approximately 3 ug. Healthy donor CD4+ cell samples had a mean of approximately 10 million reads. Study results and limitations: Overlapping CD8+ CDR3 repertoires of patients and controls contained 25 to 35 shared sequences. The CD8+ Simpson's diversity of patients and controls was not significantly different.

On this clonotype: The antigen is not known. Its ends do not fully match the called genes, so a read error is possible.

This CDR3 comprises 12 residues. Germline assignment: CDR1 DFQATT and CDR2 SNEGSKA (reference sequence). Genomic DNA provided the template from which TCR beta VDJ and CDR3 profiles were obtained. TCRdb itself ran the reads through MiXCR, one entry per CDR3 protein. This sample has hundreds of thousands of distinct CDR3 sequences; about two thirds occur once, and the top ten carry approximately 3.8%. The clonotype originates from a human donor in good health, serving as a control. Sequenced input: sorted CD4+, CD8+, or CD8+CD57+ T cells (not recorded which) from PBMCs. The chain employs TRBV20-1 and TRBJ2-7; the D gene is possibly TRBD2 (5 bases). CDR3 DNA: TGCAGCGTTAGAGGGAGCGTCTACGAGAAGTACTTC. This translates into CSVRGSVYEKYF.